This paragraph reports one T cell receptor (beta chain). Assay runs were performed at deep level. Around 28,000 T cell genomes (around 320 ng DNA) went into each PBMC replicate. Sequencing used immunoSEQ multiplex PCR; TCRdb keeps in-frame clones, though not all of them. Of 450,000 or so clones listed, roughly three quarters are singletons. This sample is part of a study of shared clonotypes between healthy human individuals. CDR1 is GTSNPN, CDR2 SVGIG, per germline (reference sequence). Trimming left V 1 base short and J 0 bases short, with 11 bases between. The CDR3 has 15 amino acids. The sequenced sample was PBMCs. This receptor was taken from a middle-aged woman in good health. Some clones in this sample may be carry-over from other donors' samples. This sequence joins TRBV30 and TRBJ2-3, with D possibly TRBD2 on 6 matching bases. The CDR3 region has the DNA TGTGCCTGGAGTGAGGGACTTCCTAGCACAGATACGCAGTATTTT. As protein: CAWSEGLPSTDTQYF. The whole variable domain, remainder taken from reference TRBV30 and TRBJ2-3, is SQTIHQWPATLVQPVGSPLSLECTVEGTSNPNLYWYRQAAGRGLQLLFYSVGIGQISSEVPQNLSASRPQDRQFILSSKKLLLSDSGFYLCAWSEGLPSTDTQYFGPGTRLTVL.